Each of the 9 T cell receptor beta chains below was sequenced from the same sample in a study of T cell changes during pregnancy in multiple sclerosis. The method was immunoSEQ multiplex PCR; TCRdb's version includes in-frame clones alone and lacks a portion of them. The sample lists about 120,000 clones, over 85% occurring once. The sequencing used peripheral blood, collected before pregnancy. All receptors derive from a female donor with multiple sclerosis, enrolled in a pregnancy study.

This sequence joins TRBV5-1 and TRBJ2-2; 8 nucleotides agree with TRBD1. Germline assignment: CDR1 SGHRS and CDR2 YFSETQ. The CDR3 extends over 14 amino acids. V was pared by 3 bases and J by 5 bases, with 3 bases of the junction left unmatched. CDR3 in amino acids: CASSSTGETGELFF. The CDR3 bases are TGCGCCAGCAGCTCGACAGGGGAAACCGGGGAGCTGTTTTTT.

The chain carries TRBV28 and TRBJ2-6; D is possibly TRBD1 (5 bases). The V gene's germline CDR1 is MDHEN and CDR2 SYDVKM. The V gene lost 6 bases and the J gene lost 0 bases, with 15 bases spanning the gap. CDR3 size: 17 residues. The CDR3 reads CASSLDTSTSGANVLTF. The CDR3 nucleotides are TGTGCCAGCAGCTTGGACACCTCTACCTCTGGGGCCAACGTCCTGACTTTC.

The chain carries TRBV6-1 and TRBJ1-5; TRBD1 agrees at 8 bases. V gave up 1 base and J gave up 4 bases; unmatched junction bases: 6. This CDR3 is 16 amino acids long. Germline CDR1 reads MNHNS; CDR2 reads SASEGT. The CDR3: CASSEVLRGRNQPQHF. CDR3 coding DNA: TGTGCCAGCAGTGAAGTCCTCAGGGGGCGGAATCAGCCCCAGCATTTT.

The chain joins TRBV5-4 to TRBJ2-1, with D possibly matching TRBD2 (6 bases). Germline-derived CDR1 and CDR2 are SGHNT and YYREEE (reference sequence). CDR3 length: 12 amino acids. V lost 7 bases to trimming and J lost 7 bases, with 12 bases between them. The CDR3 nucleotides are TGTGCCAGCGGAACTAGCTATAATGAGCAGTTCTTC. Translating it yields CASGTSYNEQFF. Full variable domain (missing parts from reference TRBV5-4 and TRBJ2-1): ETGVTQSPTHLIKTRGQQVTLRCSSQSGHNTVSWYQQALGQGPQFIFQYYREEENGRGNFPPRFSGLQFPNYSSELNVNALELDDSALYLCASGTSYNEQFFGPGTRLTVL.

The gene calls are TRBV30 and TRBJ2-5; TRBD2 matches at 7 bases. The V segment lost 0 bases and the J segment 5 bases; nucleotides outside the gene matches: 9. CDR1 GTSNPN and CDR2 SVGIG come from the germline V gene (reference sequence). The CDR3 loop spans 15 amino acids. In DNA form, the CDR3 reads TGTGCCTGGAGTGTGGGGCAGAGGCGGGGGGAGACCCAGTACTTC. It translates to CAWSVGQRRGETQYF.

V and J are TRBV5-1 and TRBJ2-7; 7 bases match TRBD1. Per the germline V gene, CDR1 is SGHRS and CDR2 is YFSETQ. This CDR3 comprises 14 residues. V lost 0 bases to trimming and J lost 3 bases; unmatched junction nucleotides: 3. Here the CDR3 reads CASSLGQGNYEQYF. In nucleotides, the CDR3 is TGCGCCAGCAGCTTGGGACAGGGAAACTACGAGCAGTACTTC.

This clone was seen once. The V call is TRBV27, the J call TRBJ2-5, with 7 bases that match TRBD1. The V gene end was trimmed by 5 bases and the J gene end by 5 bases; junction bases not matched to a gene: 11. The CDR3 loop spans 15 amino acids. Looked up from germline, CDR1 is MNHEY and CDR2 is SMNVEV (reference sequence). CDR3 sequence: CASSPPDRARETQYF. CDR3 nucleotides: TGTGCCAGCAGTCCACCAGACAGGGCCAGGGAGACCCAGTACTTC.

The gene calls are TRBV28 and TRBJ1-1; D is perhaps TRBD1 (5 bases). V gave up 5 bases and J gave up 1 base, with 14 bases separating them. There are 15 residues in the CDR3. The germline V gene has CDR1 MDHEN and CDR2 SYDVKM. CDR3 DNA sequence: TGTGCCAGCAGTCGGGGGGGGGTCGGGAACACTGAAGCTTTCTTT. Its translation is CASSRGGVGNTEAFF.

This clone was detected once. The chain links TRBV7-9 to TRBJ1-2; no reliable D call. Between the trimmed V and J ends, which lost 5 bases and 4 bases, there was a span of 20 bases. This CDR3 region has 16 residues. Germline V gives CDR1 SEHNR, CDR2 FQNEAQ (reference sequence). In nucleotides, the CDR3 is TGTGCCAGCAGCCTACTTGGGCAGAAAACAATCTATGGCTACACCTTC. As protein: CASSLLGQKTIYGYTF.